The clone carrying this T cell receptor beta chain has only one observation. Its matching antigen is unknown. This sample is drawn from a study of cytomegalovirus exposure and HLA in healthy donors. Study overall: A subsequent analysis stated that the 100 to 150 validation repertoires were run on the same platform as the approximately 700 first-cohort repertoires. The study, taken as a whole, reports: The study put 150 or so TCR beta chains on its list as cytomegalovirus-associated.

The donors were members of the roughly 120-subject validation cohort (separate from the roughly 700-subject first cohort). Here immunoSEQ multiplex PCR was the method, and the copy in TCRdb shows in-frame clones only, minus some. The repertoire holds 250,000 to 400,000 clones, with over 75% as singletons. Material: PBMCs. The receptor was isolated from a man aged 25-45 years in good health and CMV-seronegative.

The CDR3 nucleotides read TGTGCCAGCAGCGAGGGACAGGGGGCTGAAGCTTTCTTT. It translates to CASSEGQGAEAFF. The rearrangement uses TRBV6-4 and TRBJ1-1; 11 positions agree with TRBD1. The CDR3 is 13 residues long. Germline V gives CDR1 MRHNA, CDR2 SNTAGT. V trimming: 6 bases; J trimming: 6 bases; junction bases outside the gene matches: 3.